A selection of T cell receptor beta chains follows, all from one sample in a study of blood T cell repertoires in COVID-19. Using immunoSEQ multiplex PCR, the repertoire was profiled, and TCRdb retains in-frame clones only, with some absent. The table includes about 23,000 clones, 55% to 85% detected once. Sequenced material: peripheral blood. Receptors were obtained from a woman of 80 years or more with acute or convalescent COVID-19. Both conserved end residues are part of each CDR3. The D gene is left open where the match is weak. Part of the rows lack a size; the others show once, few, many or a class for expanded clones.

TRBJ1-1 | . | . | TRBV7-2 | CASSLAGGPNTEAFF | TGTGCCAGCAGCTTAGCGGGGGGGCCGAACACTGAAGCTTTCTTT
TRBJ2-2 | . | . | TRBV14 | CASSQRIAGELFF | TGTGCCAGCAGCCAGAGGATCGCCGGGGAGCTGTTTTTT
TRBJ2-7 | . | TRBD2 | TRBV30 | CAWSVHLGREETYEQYF | TGTGCCTGGAGCGTACACCTAGGGCGGGAGGAGACCTACGAGCAGTACTTC
TRBJ2-1 | . | TRBD1 | TRBV5-1 | CASSTDRGVRDEQFF | TGCGCCAGCAGCACGGACAGGGGGGTTCGGGATGAGCAGTTCTTC
TRBJ2-7 | . | . | TRBV5-1 | CASSLSPGISSYEQYF | TGCGCCAGCAGCTTGAGTCCGGGGATCAGCTCCTACGAGCAGTACTTC
TRBJ2-2 | . | . | TRBV5-1 | CASSVTGNTGELFF | TGCGCCAGCAGCGTAACAGGCAACACCGGGGAGCTGTTTTTT
TRBJ1-1 | . | TRBD1 | TRBV18 | CASSQPGGTEAFF | TGTGCCAGCTCACAACCAGGGGGCACTGAAGCTTTCTTT
TRBJ1-1 | . | TRBD1 | TRBV29-1 | CSVDRGSTEAFF | TGCAGCGTGGACAGGGGCTCCACTGAAGCTTTCTTT
TRBJ1-1 | few | . | TRBV7-9 | CASSLQGLNTEAFF | TGTGCCAGCAGCCTACAGGGACTGAACACTGAAGCTTTCTTT
TRBJ2-5 | . | . | TRBV9 | CASSVTVYQETQYF | TGTGCCAGCAGCGTGACAGTGTACCAAGAGACCCAGTACTTC
TRBJ2-7 | . | . | TRBV3-1/TRBV3-2 | CASSQDRYSYEQYF | TGTGCCAGCAGCCAAGACAGATACTCCTACGAGCAGTACTTC
TRBJ2-3 | . | TRBD2 | TRBV19 | CASGLAGGWLTDTQYF | TGTGCCAGTGGACTAGCGGGAGGATGGCTCACAGATACGCAGTATTTT
TRBJ1-1 | . | . | TRBV21-1 | CASNDRGNTEAFF | TGTGCCAGCAATGACAGGGGGAACACTGAAGCTTTCTTT
TRBJ2-7 | . | TRBD1 | TRBV7-9 | CASSLLSQGLNEQYF | TGTGCCAGCAGCTTATTGTCACAGGGGCTAAACGAGCAGTACTTC
TRBJ1-2 | . | . | TRBV28 | CASSLRGGTNYGYTF | TGTGCCAGCAGTTTGAGGGGGGGAACTAACTATGGCTACACCTTC
TRBJ2-1 | once | TRBD2 | TRBV5-1 | CASSPYWTSGGNEQFF | TGCGCCAGCAGCCCCTATTGGACTAGCGGGGGGAATGAGCAGTTCTTC
TRBJ2-7 | once | . | TRBV10-3 | CAISSGGLGSYEQYF | TGTGCCATCAGCTCAGGGGGACTAGGGTCCTACGAGCAGTACTTC
TRBJ2-5 | . | . | TRBV3-1/TRBV3-2 | CASSHLQETQYF | TGTGCCAGCAGCCACCTCCAAGAGACCCAGTACTTC
TRBJ1-1 | . | TRBD1 | TRBV6-2/TRBV6-3 | CASSYLRTGLNTEAFF | TGTGCCAGCAGTTACCTCCGGACAGGGTTGAACACTGAAGCTTTCTTT
TRBJ2-2 | . | . | TRBV10-3 | CAIRPEGGRPGELFF | TGTGCCATCAGGCCCGAGGGGGGGCGCCCCGGGGAGCTGTTTTTT
TRBJ1-2 | . | . | TRBV9 | CASSGSTGSAYGYTF | TGTGCCAGCAGCGGAAGTACAGGGTCGGCCTATGGCTACACCTTC
TRBJ1-6 | . | . | TRBV4-3 | CASSPSGGSSYNSPLHF | TGCGCCAGCAGCCCCTCGGGAGGGAGCTCCTATAATTCACCCCTCCACTTT
TRBJ1-1 | few | . | TRBV5-1 | CASSLQGAHTEAFF | TGCGCCAGCAGCTTACAGGGTGCACACACTGAAGCTTTCTTT
TRBJ2-5 | . | . | TRBV5-4 | CASSRTVFQETQYF | TGTGCCAGCAGCCGGACAGTCTTCCAAGAGACCCAGTACTTC
TRBJ2-1 | . | TRBD2 | TRBV14 | CASSPLAGPYNEQFF | TGTGCCAGCAGCCCCCTAGCGGGTCCCTACAATGAGCAGTTCTTC
TRBJ2-7 | . | TRBD1 | TRBV7-3 | CASSLGQGGTYEQYF | TGTGCCAGCAGCCTGGGACAGGGGGGGACCTACGAGCAGTACTTC
TRBJ2-3 | few | . | TRBV3-1/TRBV3-2 | CASSLTSTAVGDTQYF | TGTGCCAGCAGCCTTACATCAACAGCGGTCGGAGATACGCAGTATTTT
TRBJ2-7 | . | . | TRBV5-1 | CASSSDGYNYEQYF | TGCGCCAGCAGCTCTGACGGGTACAACTACGAGCAGTACTTC
TRBJ2-5 | . | TRBD1 | TRBV7-6 | CASSPQIRDSFQETQYF | TGTGCCAGCAGCCCCCAGATACGGGACAGCTTTCAAGAGACCCAGTACTTC
TRBJ1-1 | . | TRBD1 | TRBV5-5 | CASSSTGGGTEAFF | TGTGCCAGCAGCTCGACAGGGGGGGGCACTGAAGCTTTCTTT
TRBJ1-1 | . | TRBD1 | TRBV19 | CASSMFGQVNTEAFF | TGTGCCAGTAGTATGTTTGGACAGGTGAACACTGAAGCTTTCTTT
TRBJ2-5 | . | . | TRBV3-1/TRBV3-2 | CASSPPNGLGETQYF | TGTGCCAGCAGCCCTCCGAATGGACTGGGGGAGACCCAGTACTTC
TRBJ2-7 | . | . | TRBV19 | CASRPGTGSGPYEQYF | TGTGCCAGTAGGCCTGGAACAGGGAGCGGACCCTACGAGCAGTACTTC
TRBJ2-7 | few | . | TRBV7-9 | CASSQMNWRTPYEQYF | TGTGCCAGCAGCCAGATGAATTGGCGGACTCCCTACGAGCAGTACTTC
TRBJ2-2 | . | TRBD2 | TRBV19 | CASSIVVLAGGGELFF | TGTGCCAGTAGTATAGTGGTCCTAGCGGGAGGTGGGGAGCTGTTTTTT
TRBJ2-1 | few | . | TRBV5-1 | CASSLVRGSYNEQFF | TGCGCCAGCAGCTTGGTCAGGGGATCCTACAATGAGCAGTTCTTC
TRBJ2-7 | . | TRBD2 | TRBV6-5 | CASRKLAGIIDEQYF | TGTGCCAGCAGGAAATTAGCGGGAATCATCGACGAGCAGTACTTC
TRBJ2-7 | . | . | TRBV11-1 | CASSRTNGYEQYF | TGTGCCAGCAGCCGGACTAACGGCTACGAGCAGTACTTC
TRBJ1-2 | . | . | TRBV4-3 | CASSQDREGSYGYTF | TGCGCCAGCAGCCAAGATCGGGAGGGAAGCTATGGCTACACCTTC
TRBJ2-7 | . | . | TRBV5-6 | CASSLLPSPTYEQYF | TGTGCCAGCAGCTTGTTACCCAGTCCAACCTACGAGCAGTACTTC
TRBJ1-3 | . | . | TRBV5-1 | CASSSVAGSGNTIYF | TGCGCCAGCAGCTCGGTCGCAGGGTCTGGAAACACCATATATTTT
TRBJ2-7 | . | . | TRBV19 | CASSIQSLGRYEQYF | TGTGCCAGTAGTATCCAGTCCCTAGGAAGGTACGAGCAGTACTTC
TRBJ1-5 | . | . | TRBV5-6 | CASSLAGFPQPQHF | TGTGCCAGCAGCTTGGCCGGGTTCCCTCAGCCCCAGCATTTT